The 8 T cell receptor beta chains below all came from one sample that was sequenced in a study of blood T cells in healthy people across ages. A second roughly 6 to 11 cycle PCR used barcoded and J-beta primers. TCRdb fed the 5' RACE reads into MiXCR, producing one record per CDR3 protein. Of some 920,000 distinct CDR3 sequences listed, roughly half are singletons. Sequencing was carried out using blood. The receptors come from an older woman in good health.

This clonotype was seen ten or more times. J is TRBJ1-1 and V is TRBV5-1; D gene ambiguous. The length of the CDR3 is 11 residues. The ends were cut back, 4 bases at V and 3 bases at J, with 4 bases in the middle. Germline CDR1 reads SGHRS; CDR2 reads YFSETQ. The CDR3 spells CASSLDTEAFF. CDR3 nucleotides: TGCGCCAGCAGCCTTGACACTGAAGCTTTCTTT.

J is TRBJ1-3 and V is TRBV12-3 or TRBV12-4; 7 bases fit TRBD1. The CDR3 totals 16 residues. V was pared by 5 bases and J by 4 bases, with 11 bases of the junction left unmatched. In DNA, the CDR3 is TGTGCCAGCAGTCAGGACAGGTTGCAGCTAGGAAACACCATATATTTT. Its protein is CASSQDRLQLGNTIYF.

The chain employs TRBV20-1 and TRBJ1-6; D gene ambiguous. Trimming took off 5 bases at V and 12 bases at J, with 8 bases between the two ends. Germline CDR1 is DFQATT and CDR2 is SNEGSKA (reference sequence). CDR3 length: 10 amino acids. The CDR3 region is CSAGGGPLHF. CDR3 sequence (DNA): TGCAGTGCTGGCGGTGGACCCCTCCACTTT.

V gene TRBV5-1 combines with J gene TRBJ2-5; 8 nucleotides line up with TRBD1. This CDR3 has 15 amino acids. The germline gives CDR1 SGHRS, CDR2 YFSETQ. Trimming at V came to 3 bases and at J to 2 bases, leaving 6 bases not matched to a gene. The DNA for the CDR3 is TGCGCCAGCAGCTCGTATACAGGGGGGCAAGAGACCCAGTACTTC. This sequence encodes CASSSYTGGQETQYF.

This clonotype was detected only a few times. The chain links TRBV5-1 to TRBJ2-1; no reliable D call. Per germline, CDR1 SGHRS and CDR2 YFSETQ. V lost 2 bases and J lost 4, with 13 bases in between. The CDR3 consists of 15 residues. The CDR3 region is CASSLVSNEYNEQFF. Here the CDR3 DNA reads TGCGCCAGCAGCTTAGTCAGTAACGAGTACAATGAGCAGTTCTTC.

The chain couples TRBV6-6 to TRBJ1-6; D gene ambiguous. The CDR3 contains 14 residues. V lost 2 bases and J lost 8, with 10 bases in between. The V gene's germline CDR1 is MNHNY and CDR2 SVGAGI (reference sequence). The chain's CDR3 is CASSYRAWHSPLHF. In DNA, the CDR3 is TGTGCCAGCAGTTACAGGGCTTGGCATTCACCCCTCCACTTT.

This chain links TRBV11-2 with TRBJ2-5; 7 bases agree with TRBD2. Trimming at V came to 3 bases and at J to 11 bases, leaving 6 bases not matched to a gene. In germline, CDR1 is SGHAT, CDR2 FQNNGV. The CDR3 consists of 12 residues. CDR3 region: CASSFPGLGQYF. CDR3 in DNA: TGTGCCAGCAGCTTCCCAGGACTAGGGCAGTACTTC.

The chain couples TRBV15 to TRBJ2-3, with D unclear. The CDR3 is 11 amino acids. Germline V gene data show CDR1 as LNHNV and CDR2 as YYDKDF (reference sequence). V lost 6 bases and J lost 4, with 5 bases in between. The CDR3 loop is CATSQADTQYF. The CDR3 DNA reads TGTGCCACCAGTCAGGCAGATACGCAGTATTTT.